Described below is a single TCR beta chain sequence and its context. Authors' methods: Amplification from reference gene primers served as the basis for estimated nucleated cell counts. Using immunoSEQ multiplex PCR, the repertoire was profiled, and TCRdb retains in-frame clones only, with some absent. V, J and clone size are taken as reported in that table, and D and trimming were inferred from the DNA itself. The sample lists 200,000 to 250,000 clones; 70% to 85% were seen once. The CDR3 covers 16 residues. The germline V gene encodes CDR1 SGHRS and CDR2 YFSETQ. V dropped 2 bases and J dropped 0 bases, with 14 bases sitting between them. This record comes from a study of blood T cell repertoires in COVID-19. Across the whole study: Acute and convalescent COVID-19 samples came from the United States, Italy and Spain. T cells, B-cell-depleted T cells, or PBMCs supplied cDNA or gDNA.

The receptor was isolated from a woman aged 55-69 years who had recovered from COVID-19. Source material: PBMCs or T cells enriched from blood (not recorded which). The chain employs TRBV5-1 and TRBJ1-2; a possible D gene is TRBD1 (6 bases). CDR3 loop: CASSLAGTSPNYGYTF. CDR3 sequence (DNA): TGCGCCAGCAGCTTAGCCGGGACAAGCCCTAACTATGGCTACACCTTC.